The 12 T cell receptor beta chains below were found in one sample sequenced in a study of low-dose radiotherapy and immunotherapy resistance in tumors. As for time point: before trial treatment. First-strand cDNA relied on TRAV- and TRBV-specific primers spanning alpha and beta chains. TCRs were put through 20 PCR cycles of amplification with Phusion. A constant-region primer and the V-primer adapter served as the primer pair. MiXCR was run by TCRdb on the reads, yielding one entry per CDR3 protein. The repertoire consists of about 64,000 distinct CDR3 sequences, with approximately 26% occurring once and the leading ten covering 6.5% to 8%. Sequencing used PBMCs, obtained before treatment. The receptors shown here come from a male donor with rectosigmoid adenocarcinoma.

This clonotype is labeled as medium-sized. The rearrangement uses TRBV28 and TRBJ1-6; maybe TRBD1 (5 bases). This CDR3 comprises 15 residues. Trimming stripped 3 bases from V and 7 bases from J, with 13 bases between. The V gene's germline CDR1 is MDHEN and CDR2 SYDVKM. The CDR3 reads CASSFGGVENSPLHF. CDR3 in DNA: TGTGCCAGCAGTTTTGGGGGGGTGGAGAATTCACCCCTCCACTTT.

Only one count was recorded for this clonotype. The V gene is TRBV29-1, the J gene TRBJ1-2; maybe TRBD1 (6 bases). The ends were cut back, 0 bases at V and 5 bases at J, with 13 bases in the middle. The CDR3 loop spans 14 amino acids. Germline V lookup: CDR1 SQVTM, CDR2 ANQGSEA. The CDR3 nucleotides read TGCAGCGTTGAAGATGGCGGGGGGCTTTATGGCTACACCTTC. It translates to CSVEDGGGLYGYTF.

This clonotype was recorded at least ten times. J is TRBJ2-1 and V is TRBV9, with 10 bases matching TRBD2. The CDR3 is 14 amino acids. Germline CDR1 is SGDLS and CDR2 is YYNGEE. V lost 5 bases to trimming and J lost 8 bases; unmatched junction nucleotides: 7. The CDR3 reads CASSLTSGQDEQFF. As DNA, the CDR3 is TGTGCCAGCAGTTTGACTAGCGGGCAGGATGAGCAGTTCTTC.

This clonotype has at least ten counts. The rearrangement joins TRBV12-3 or TRBV12-4 to TRBJ2-5; 11 nucleotides line up with TRBD1. The CDR3 contains 14 residues. V lost 5 bases and J lost 5; bases outside the gene matches: 4. In DNA, the CDR3 is TGTGCCAGCAGTCGGACAGGGGGCAGCGAGACCCAGTACTTC. The encoded protein is CASSRTGGSETQYF.

Many counts were recorded for this clonotype. This chain uses TRBV6-6 with TRBJ2-1; 11 positions match TRBD1. Germline V CDR1 and CDR2: MNHNY, SVGAGI (reference sequence). The ends lost 8 bases at V and 6 bases at J; junction bases unmatched: 15. This CDR3 has 17 residues. CDR3 coding DNA: TGTGCCAGCGACGATACTAATGGACAGGGGGCGGGCAATGAGCAGTTCTTC. Its protein is CASDDTNGQGAGNEQFF.

This clonotype was seen once. J is TRBJ1-1 and V is TRBV2; D is perhaps TRBD1 (6 bases). Germline V gene sequence: CDR1 SNHLY, CDR2 FYNNEI. The CDR3 has 13 residues. V was cut by 8 bases and J by 1 base, with 11 bases left in between. The CDR3 DNA reads TGTGCCAGCGCCTGGACAGAGAACACTGAAGCTTTCTTT. Translating it yields CASAWTENTEAFF.

The chain recombines TRBV7-9 with TRBJ1-1; 8 bases agree with TRBD1. This CDR3 is built from 13 residues. Trimming took 5 bases from V and 5 from J; bases not matched to a gene: 4. The germline V gene has CDR1 SEHNR and CDR2 FQNEAQ (reference sequence). The CDR3 spells CASSDDRGTEAFF. For the CDR3, the DNA is TGTGCCAGCAGCGACGACAGGGGAACTGAAGCTTTCTTT.

Of note for this clonotype: It is likely a read error: a sequence one base away is far more abundant. V is TRBV7-9 and J is TRBJ1-1, with D tentatively TRBD1 (5 bases). This CDR3 comprises 17 residues. Germline CDR1 reads SEHNR; CDR2 reads FQNEAQ (reference sequence). V gave up 7 bases and J gave up 3 bases, with 24 bases separating them. DNA of the CDR3: TGTGCCAGCATGATGAGGGGAAAGGGATCGTTGGACACTGAAGCTTTCTTT. Protein sequence: CASMMRGKGSLDTEAFF.

This clonotype was counted many times. The rearrangement uses TRBV6-8 and TRBJ2-2; no firm D call. This CDR3 is built from 16 residues. Germline assignment: CDR1 MNHGY and CDR2 SAAAGT. Trimming took off 5 bases at V and 7 bases at J, with 20 bases between the two ends. The CDR3 DNA sequence: TGTGCCAGCAGTCTAACCCTCCCTTCCGTGGGCGGGGAGCTGTTTTTT. Translating gives CASSLTLPSVGGELFF.

This clonotype was seen repeatedly, ten times or more. This chain joins TRBV28 and TRBJ1-5; unclear D gene. Per germline, CDR1 MDHEN and CDR2 SYDVKM. The CDR3 consists of 13 residues. The V end lost 7 bases, the J end lost 1 base, and 8 bases lay between the germline ends. As DNA, the CDR3 is TGTGCCAGCACTCCGAGGAGCAATCAGCCCCAGCATTTT. It is translated as CASTPRSNQPQHF.

This clonotype appeared many times. The V gene is TRBV27, the J gene TRBJ1-3; D is unresolved. The ends were cut back, 5 bases at V and 0 bases at J, with 11 bases in the middle. In germline, CDR1 is MNHEY, CDR2 SMNVEV (reference sequence). This CDR3 is 15 amino acids long. This chain's CDR3 is CASSPQGSSGNTIYF. In nucleotides, the CDR3 is TGTGCCAGCAGTCCCCAAGGCAGCTCTGGAAACACCATATATTTT.

Details on this clonotype: A far bigger clonotype differs at one base, so this is likely a read error. J is TRBJ2-1 and V is TRBV6-2 or TRBV6-3; perhaps TRBD1 as D (6 bases). The V gene lost 5 bases and the J gene lost 10 bases, with 21 bases spanning the gap. CDR3 length equals 15 residues. Per the germline V gene, CDR1 is MNHEY and CDR2 is SVGEGT. The CDR3 DNA reads as TGTGCCAGCAGTGACGGTACAGGGTCCTTTTACGAGCAGTTCTTC. This translates into CASSDGTGSFYEQFF.